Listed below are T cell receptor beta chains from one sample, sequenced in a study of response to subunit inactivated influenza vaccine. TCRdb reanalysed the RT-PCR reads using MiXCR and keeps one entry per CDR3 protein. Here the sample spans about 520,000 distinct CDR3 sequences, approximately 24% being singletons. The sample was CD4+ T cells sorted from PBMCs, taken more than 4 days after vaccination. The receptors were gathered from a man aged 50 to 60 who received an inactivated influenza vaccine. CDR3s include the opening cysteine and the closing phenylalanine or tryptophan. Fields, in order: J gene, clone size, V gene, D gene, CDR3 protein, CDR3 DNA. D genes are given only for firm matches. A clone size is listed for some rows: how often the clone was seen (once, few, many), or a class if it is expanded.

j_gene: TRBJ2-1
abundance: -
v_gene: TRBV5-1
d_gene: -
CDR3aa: CASSLGGWRRSYNEQFF
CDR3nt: TGCGCCAGCAGCTTGGGGGGGTGGCGCCGATCCTACAATGAGCAGTTCTTC

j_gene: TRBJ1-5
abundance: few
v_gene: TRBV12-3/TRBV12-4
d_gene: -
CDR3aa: CASSRLINQPQHF
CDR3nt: TGTGCCAGCAGTAGGCTTATCAATCAGCCCCAGCATTTT

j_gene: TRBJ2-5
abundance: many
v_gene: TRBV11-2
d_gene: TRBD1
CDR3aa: CASSSGTGEETQYF
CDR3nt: TGTGCCAGCAGCTCCGGGACAGGGGAAGAGACCCAGTACTTC

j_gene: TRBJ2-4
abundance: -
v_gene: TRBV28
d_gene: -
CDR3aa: CASSLPGEDKNIQYF
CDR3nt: TGTGCCAGCAGTTTGCCAGGGGAGGACAAAAACATTCAGTACTTC

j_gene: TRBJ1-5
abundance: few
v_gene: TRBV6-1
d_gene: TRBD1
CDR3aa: CASSAGTGSNQPQHF
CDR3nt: TGTGCCAGCAGTGCGGGGACAGGGAGCAATCAGCCCCAGCATTTT

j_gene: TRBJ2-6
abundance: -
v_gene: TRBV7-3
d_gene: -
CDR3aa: CASSDFHSGANVLTF
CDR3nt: TGTGCCAGCAGCGATTTTCACTCTGGGGCCAACGTCCTGACTTTC

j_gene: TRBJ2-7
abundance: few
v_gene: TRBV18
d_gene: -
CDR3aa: CASSPGTSNEQYF
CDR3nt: TGTGCCAGCTCGCCCGGGACATCGAACGAGCAGTACTTC

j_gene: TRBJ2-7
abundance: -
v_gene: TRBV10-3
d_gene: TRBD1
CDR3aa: CAISLRTGGATYEQYF
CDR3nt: TGTGCCATCAGTTTGAGGACAGGGGGCGCGACGTACGAGCAGTACTTC

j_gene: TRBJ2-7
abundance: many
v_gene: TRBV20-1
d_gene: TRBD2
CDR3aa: CSARDWGGSYEQYF
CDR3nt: TGCAGTGCTAGAGATTGGGGGGGCTCCTACGAGCAGTACTTC

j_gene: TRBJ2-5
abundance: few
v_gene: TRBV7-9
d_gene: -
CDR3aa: CASSQIGPLRETQYF
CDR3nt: TGTGCCAGCAGCCAGATAGGACCTTTGAGGGAGACCCAGTACTTC

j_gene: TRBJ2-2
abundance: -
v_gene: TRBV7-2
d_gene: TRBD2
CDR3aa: CASSERLARWNTGELFF
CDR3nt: TGTGCCAGCAGCGAGCGACTAGCGCGCTGGAACACCGGGGAGCTGTTTTTT

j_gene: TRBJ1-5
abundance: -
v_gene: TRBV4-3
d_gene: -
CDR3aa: CASSQVTGTRNQPQHF
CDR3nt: TGCGCCAGCAGCCAGGTTACCGGGACACGGAATCAGCCCCAGCATTTT

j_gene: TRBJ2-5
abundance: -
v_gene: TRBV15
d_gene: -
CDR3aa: CATSRSTKSETQYF
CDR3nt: TGTGCCACCAGCAGATCGACTAAAAGTGAGACCCAGTACTTC

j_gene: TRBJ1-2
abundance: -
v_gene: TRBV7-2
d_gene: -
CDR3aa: CASSLRAGQQPNYGYTF
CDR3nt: TGTGCCAGCAGCCTTCGGGCAGGGCAACAACCTAACTATGGCTACACCTTC

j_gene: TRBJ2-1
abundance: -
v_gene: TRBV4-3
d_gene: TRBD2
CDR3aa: CASSQDSVASGGADNEQFF
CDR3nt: TGCGCCAGCAGCCAAGATAGCGTGGCTAGCGGGGGGGCCGACAATGAGCAGTTCTTC

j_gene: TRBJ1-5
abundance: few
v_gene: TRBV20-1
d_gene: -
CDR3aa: CSARPQGATENQPQHF
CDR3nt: TGCAGTGCTAGGCCGCAGGGCGCGACCGAAAATCAGCCCCAGCATTTT

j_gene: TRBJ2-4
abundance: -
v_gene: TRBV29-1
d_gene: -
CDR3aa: CSASVEFPKNIQYF
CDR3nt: TGCAGCGCCTCCGTGGAGTTCCCCAAAAACATTCAGTACTTC

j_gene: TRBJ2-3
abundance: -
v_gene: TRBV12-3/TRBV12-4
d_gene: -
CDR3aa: CASRIGGLRTDTQYF
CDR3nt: TGTGCCAGCAGGATCGGGGGGCTGAGAACAGATACGCAGTATTTT

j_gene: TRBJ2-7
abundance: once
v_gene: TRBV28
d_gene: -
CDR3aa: CASSFGGWRYEQYF
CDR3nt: TGTGCCAGCAGTTTCGGGGGATGGAGGTACGAGCAGTACTTC

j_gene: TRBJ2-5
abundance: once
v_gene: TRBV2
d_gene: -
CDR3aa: CASTEDGGKAGRETQYF
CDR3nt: TGTGCCAGCACCGAGGATGGGGGGAAAGCGGGCCGGGAGACCCAGTACTTC

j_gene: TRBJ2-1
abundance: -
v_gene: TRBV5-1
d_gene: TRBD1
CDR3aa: CASSVDPGQGQQFF
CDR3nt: TGCGCCAGCAGCGTTGATCCGGGACAGGGACAGCAGTTCTTC

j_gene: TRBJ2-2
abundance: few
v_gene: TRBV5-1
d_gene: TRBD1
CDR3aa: CASSLTGGRDTGELFF
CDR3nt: TGCGCCAGCAGCCTTACAGGGGGCAGAGACACCGGGGAGCTGTTTTTT

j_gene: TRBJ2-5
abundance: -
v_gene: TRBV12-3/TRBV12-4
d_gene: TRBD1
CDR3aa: CASSNGTGSGETQYF
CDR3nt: TGTGCCAGCAGCAACGGGACAGGGTCGGGCGAGACCCAGTACTTC

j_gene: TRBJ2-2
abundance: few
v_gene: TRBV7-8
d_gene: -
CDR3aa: CASSRDGSTGELFF
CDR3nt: TGTGCCAGCAGCCGGGACGGATCCACCGGGGAGCTGTTTTTT

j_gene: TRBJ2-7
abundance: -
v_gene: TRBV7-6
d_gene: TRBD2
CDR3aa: CASSLGPLKAGAPYEQYF
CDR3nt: TGTGCCAGCAGCTTAGGGCCCCTGAAGGCGGGAGCGCCCTACGAGCAGTACTTC

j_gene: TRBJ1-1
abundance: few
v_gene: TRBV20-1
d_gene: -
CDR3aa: CSAPGPLNTEAFF
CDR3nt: TGCAGTGCCCCGGGGCCTTTGAACACTGAAGCTTTCTTT

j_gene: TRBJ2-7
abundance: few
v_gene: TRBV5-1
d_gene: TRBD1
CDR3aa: CASSLSGQGANEQYF
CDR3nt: TGCGCCAGCAGCCTCTCCGGACAGGGGGCTAACGAGCAGTACTTC

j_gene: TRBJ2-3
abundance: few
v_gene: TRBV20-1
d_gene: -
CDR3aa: CSARGLVGVSDYTDTQYF
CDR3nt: TGCAGTGCTAGGGGCCTTGTTGGTGTTTCCGACTACACAGATACGCAGTATTTT

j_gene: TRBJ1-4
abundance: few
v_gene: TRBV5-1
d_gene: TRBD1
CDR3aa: CASSLGQDNEKLFF
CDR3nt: TGCGCCAGCAGCCTGGGACAGGATAATGAAAAACTGTTTTTT

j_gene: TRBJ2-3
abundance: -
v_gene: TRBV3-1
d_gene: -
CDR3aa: CASSQAGHTGDTQYF
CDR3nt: TGTGCCAGCAGCCAAGCGGGACATACAGGAGATACGCAGTATTTT

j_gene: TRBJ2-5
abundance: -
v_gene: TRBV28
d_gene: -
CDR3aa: CASSPDYNQETQYF
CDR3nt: TGTGCCAGCAGTCCCGACTATAACCAAGAGACCCAGTACTTC

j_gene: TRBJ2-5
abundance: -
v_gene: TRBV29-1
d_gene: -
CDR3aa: CSVGGAPQETQYF
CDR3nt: TGCAGCGTCGGGGGTGCCCCTCAAGAGACCCAGTACTTC

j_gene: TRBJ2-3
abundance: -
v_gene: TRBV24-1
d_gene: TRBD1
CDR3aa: CATSDHQTGGGTDTQYF
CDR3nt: TGTGCCACCAGTGACCACCAGACAGGGGGCGGCACAGATACGCAGTATTTT

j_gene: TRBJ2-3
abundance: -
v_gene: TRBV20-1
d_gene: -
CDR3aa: CSALPHQGRGRLTDTQYF
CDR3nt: TGCAGTGCGCTACCCCATCAGGGTCGCGGGCGCCTAACAGATACGCAGTATTTT

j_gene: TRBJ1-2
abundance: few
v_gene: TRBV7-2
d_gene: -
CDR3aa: CASSWRGGGYGYTF
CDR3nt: TGTGCCAGCAGCTGGCGGGGAGGAGGCTATGGCTACACCTTC

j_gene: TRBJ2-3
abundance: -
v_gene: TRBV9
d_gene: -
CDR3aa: CASSPLLGGGTDTQYF
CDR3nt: TGTGCCAGCAGCCCCCTTCTAGGCGGCGGCACAGATACGCAGTATTTT

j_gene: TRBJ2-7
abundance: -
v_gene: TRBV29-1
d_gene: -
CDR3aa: CSVRTERPYEQYF
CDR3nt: TGCAGCGTCCGGACAGAGAGGCCTTACGAGCAGTACTTC

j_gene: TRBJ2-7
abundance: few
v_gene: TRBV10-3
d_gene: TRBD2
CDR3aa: CAISDREGHEQYF
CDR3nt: TGTGCCATCAGTGATCGGGAGGGTCACGAGCAGTACTTC

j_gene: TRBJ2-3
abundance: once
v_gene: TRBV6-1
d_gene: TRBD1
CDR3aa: CASSEVAGQGTDTQYF
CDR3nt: TGTGCCAGCAGTGAAGTGGCGGGACAGGGCACAGATACGCAGTATTTT

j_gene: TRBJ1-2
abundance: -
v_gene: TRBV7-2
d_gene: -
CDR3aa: CASSIKFGYTF
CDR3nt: TGTGCCAGCAGCATTAAATTTGGCTACACCTTC

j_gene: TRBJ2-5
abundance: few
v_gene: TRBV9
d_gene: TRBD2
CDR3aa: CASSVGSGRGETQYF
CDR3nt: TGTGCCAGCAGCGTAGGTAGCGGGAGAGGAGAGACCCAGTACTTC

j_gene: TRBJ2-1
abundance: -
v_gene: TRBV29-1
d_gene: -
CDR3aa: CSVERDSNEQFF
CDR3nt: TGCAGCGTTGAAAGAGACAGCAATGAGCAGTTCTTC

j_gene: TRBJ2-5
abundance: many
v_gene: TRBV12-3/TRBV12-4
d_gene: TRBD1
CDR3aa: CASSSAGGGRETQYF
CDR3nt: TGTGCCAGCAGCAGCGCAGGGGGCGGTCGAGAGACCCAGTACTTC

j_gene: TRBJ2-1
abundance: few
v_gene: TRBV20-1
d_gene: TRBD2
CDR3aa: CSARGGRVYNEQFF
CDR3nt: TGCAGTGCTAGAGGGGGGAGGGTCTACAATGAGCAGTTCTTC

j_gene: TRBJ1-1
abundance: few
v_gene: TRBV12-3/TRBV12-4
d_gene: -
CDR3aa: CASSLFPGPNTEAFF
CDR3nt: TGTGCCAGCAGTTTGTTTCCGGGGCCGAACACTGAAGCTTTCTTT

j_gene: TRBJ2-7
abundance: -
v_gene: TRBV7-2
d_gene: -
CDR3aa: CASSHPGANYEQYF
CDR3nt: TGTGCCAGCAGCCACCCAGGGGCTAACTACGAGCAGTACTTC